Each of the 8 T cell receptor beta chains below was sequenced from the same sample in a study of T cells in localized non-small cell lung cancer. TCRdb keeps only in-frame clones here, not all; method: immunoSEQ multiplex PCR. The sample consists of fewer than 1,500 clones, 20% to 25% of them appearing once. The sample in question was normal lung tissue next to the tumor, obtained before any cancer treatment. The source of these receptors is a woman aged 40-70 years with stage I lung adenocarcinoma.

The chain recombines TRBV5-1 with TRBJ2-7; 12 bases agree with TRBD1. Unmatched junction bases numbered 7, after V lost 3 bases and J lost 0 bases. The germline V gene has CDR1 SGHRS and CDR2 YFSETQ. The CDR3 sequence is 17 residues long. The CDR3 here is CASSSGTGGLSSYEQYF. The CDR3 region has the DNA TGCGCCAGCAGCTCAGGGACAGGGGGCCTTAGCTCCTACGAGCAGTACTTC.

This clone was detected only a few times. J is TRBJ2-1 and V is TRBV9, with TRBD2 matching over 11 bases. This CDR3 is built from 15 residues. Germline V lookup: CDR1 SGDLS, CDR2 YYNGEE. V was clipped by 5 bases and J by 0 bases; unmatched bases: 1. Here the CDR3 DNA reads TGTGCCAGCAGACTAGCGGGGGCCTCCTACAATGAGCAGTTCTTC. Encoded protein: CASRLAGASYNEQFF.

The chain joins TRBV18 to TRBJ2-7; D possibly corresponds to TRBD1 (6 bases). CDR1 and CDR2 from the germline V gene are KGHSH and LQKENI. V was clipped by 6 bases and J by 1 base, with 13 bases between them. CDR3 length: 14 amino acids. The CDR3 DNA sequence: TGTGCCAGCTCTCCCAGGACAGTATCCTACGAGCAGTACTTC. Amino acids: CASSPRTVSYEQYF.

The chain uses TRBV6-8 and TRBJ2-7, with 7 nucleotides matching TRBD1. Per the germline V gene, CDR1 is MNHGY and CDR2 is SAAAGT. This CDR3 spans 15 amino acids. J was trimmed by 3 bases and V by 0 bases; bases with no gene match: 5. The chain's CDR3 is CASSYSTGIYYEQYF. In DNA, the CDR3 is TGTGCCAGCAGTTACTCGACAGGGATCTACTACGAGCAGTACTTC.

This clone was detected only a few times. V gene TRBV10-1 combines with J gene TRBJ2-2; 7 bases agree with TRBD1. Germline V gene data show CDR1 as WNHNN and CDR2 as SYGVQD (reference sequence). The CDR3 is 17 residues long. V was clipped by 6 bases and J by 0 bases; unmatched bases: 10. Here the CDR3 DNA reads TGCGCCAGCAGCCCTAGGACAGGCGATTCGAACACCGGGGAGCTGTTTTTT. Amino acid sequence: CASSPRTGDSNTGELFF.

This clone was counted a few times. CDR3 sequence reads: CASFRVLTGDGYTF. CDR3 DNA sequence: TGTGCCAGCTTTCGGGTCTTGACAGGGGACGGCTACACCTTC. The rearrangement uses TRBV6-8 and TRBJ1-2, with 8 bases that match TRBD1. Germline CDR1 MNHGY, CDR2 SAAAGT. Trimming at V came to 8 bases and at J to 8 bases, leaving 13 bases not matched to a gene. The CDR3 covers 14 residues.

The V call is TRBV29-1, the J call TRBJ2-1; D unclear. Germline CDR1 reads SQVTM; CDR2 reads ANQGSEA. V shed 1 base and J shed 1 base, with 14 bases lying between them. The CDR3 has 16 amino acids. The CDR3 coding sequence is TGCAGCGTTGAAGCTCGGGTCCCGTCTTCCTACAATGAGCAGTTCTTC. The encoded protein is CSVEARVPSSYNEQFF.

This clone has more than one count but fewer than ten. The chain carries TRBV30 and TRBJ2-3, with 9 bases lining up with TRBD2. Per germline, CDR1 GTSNPN and CDR2 SVGIG (reference sequence). The length of the CDR3 is 16 residues. V dropped 3 bases and J dropped 5; count of bases not matched to a gene: 12. Here the CDR3 DNA reads TGTGCCTGGAGAGGGGGAACTAGCGGGTATATAGATACGCAGTATTTT. Translation gives CAWRGGTSGYIDTQYF. The variable domain in full, completed from reference TRBV30 and TRBJ2-3, reads SQTIHQWPATLVQPVGSPLSLECTVEGTSNPNLYWYRQAAGRGLQLLFYSVGIGQISSEVPQNLSASRPQDRQFILSSKKLLLSDSGFYLCAWRGGTSGYIDTQYFGPGTRLTVL.